The entry below describes one T cell receptor (beta chain). Germline V gene sequence: CDR1 SGHRS, CDR2 YFSETQ. The CDR3 spans 15 residues. With V trimmed by 0 bases and J by 3 bases, 3 bases remained unmatched. These data originate in a study of T cell changes during pregnancy in multiple sclerosis. Sequencing used immunoSEQ multiplex PCR; TCRdb keeps in-frame clones, though not all of them. The data contain more than 95,000 clones, around 94% of them singletons. The chain combines TRBV5-1 with TRBJ2-5; the match to TRBD1 covers 9 bases. The TCR was taken from a female donor with multiple sclerosis, enrolled in a pregnancy study. The specimen comprised peripheral blood, sampled after pregnancy. The CDR3 nucleotides read TGCGCCAGCAGCTTGGGGGGGACAGGGAAAGAGACCCAGTACTTC. The encoded protein is CASSLGGTGKETQYF.